Listed here are 29 T cell receptor beta chains from one sample, sequenced in a study of radiation and T cells in renal cell carcinoma (dated by TCRdb to between 2020 and 2021). The time point label on this specimen signifies: baseline pretreatment blood. This sample's treatment or condition label indicates: 15 Gy SBRT to primary tumor, nephrectomy 4 weeks later. Receptor libraries were prepared by the immunoSEQ multiplex PCR assay. The clones in this table, taken by TCRdb from immuneACCESS, are in-frame only. Not every clone is retained; where verified, under half of the shortfall comes from an unresolved V gene, and the cause of the rest is unknown. For this sample there are over 85,000 clones; over 65% appear just once. The ten largest account for 5% to 8% of the sample. The specimen was blood, collected from a patient whose treatment included radiotherapy and nephrectomy. Receptors were obtained from a man between 60 and 75 years old with renal cell carcinoma.

The rearrangement joins TRBV9 to TRBJ1-3; TRBD1 is a possible D gene (5 bases). This CDR3 has 16 amino acids. Germline assignment: CDR1 SGDLS and CDR2 YYNGEE. Trimming pared 0 bases from V and 5 bases from J, leaving 15 bases between. The CDR3 sequence is CASSVAGGGGRNTIYF. In nucleotides, the CDR3 is TGTGCCAGCAGCGTAGCGGGGGGTGGAGGAAGAAACACCATATATTTT.

V gene TRBV5-1 combines with J gene TRBJ2-1; D is possibly TRBD2 (6 bases). The CDR3 contains 17 residues. Germline loops: CDR1 SGHRS, CDR2 YFSETQ. Trimming removed 1 base from V and 7 bases from J, with 21 bases in between. The DNA for the CDR3 is TGCGCCAGCAGCTTGTCCCTATTGGGCGAGGGGAGGAATGAGCAGTTCTTC. Amino acids: CASSLSLLGEGRNEQFF.

This clone was observed a handful of times. A junction boundary mismatches the germline segment, possibly from a read error. Written as DNA, the CDR3 is TGTGCCAGCAGTGAAGCGGGGGACAGACCTTTC. This encodes CASSEAGDRPF. V gene TRBV6-1 combines with J gene TRBJ2-7; 7 bases match TRBD1. There are 11 residues in the CDR3. Germline CDR1 and CDR2: MNHNS and SASEGT.

J is TRBJ2-3 and V is TRBV7-9; D is ambiguous. Trimming removed 6 bases from V and 0 bases from J, with 4 bases in between. In germline, CDR1 is SEHNR, CDR2 FQNEAQ (reference sequence). There are 12 residues in the CDR3. In DNA form, the CDR3 reads TGTGCCAGCAGGCCTAGCACAGATACGCAGTATTTT. It translates to CASRPSTDTQYF.

The chain uses TRBV4-3 and TRBJ2-1, with 9 bases lining up with TRBD2. Germline loops: CDR1 LGHNA, CDR2 YSLEER. The CDR3 covers 15 residues. Germline trimming cut 1 base from V and 8 bases from J; bases unmatched to any gene: 6. For the CDR3, the DNA is TGCGCCAGCAGCCAAGGAACCGGGACTAGCCATGAGCAGTTCTTC. Protein product: CASSQGTGTSHEQFF.

This clone turned up a few times. The V gene is TRBV12-2, the J gene TRBJ2-5; whether TRBD2, the table's D call, matches the DNA was not checked. TRBV12-2 is marked as a pseudogene. This CDR3 is built from 14 residues. Here the CDR3 reads CASRPERELETQYF. Here the CDR3 DNA reads TGTGCAAGTCGCCCCGAGCGGGAGTTGGAGACCCAGTACTTC.

The V and J genes are TRBV29-1 and TRBJ2-3; TRBD2 matches at 10 bases. V dropped 5 bases and J dropped 1; count of bases not matched to a gene: 12. Germline V gene sequence: CDR1 SQVTM, CDR2 ANQGSEA. The CDR3 is 17 amino acids. The chain's CDR3 is CSVRAWLAGVRTDTQYF. The DNA of the CDR3 is TGCAGCGTTCGGGCTTGGCTAGCGGGAGTACGCACAGATACGCAGTATTTT.

The chain links TRBV2 to TRBJ1-1, with D uncertain. CDR1 SNHLY and CDR2 FYNNEI come from the germline V gene. The germline V and J ends were trimmed by 2 bases and 0 bases, with 4 bases remaining between them. This CDR3 region has 13 residues. This CDR3 reads CASSERVNTEAFF. The DNA of the CDR3 is TGTGCCAGCAGTGAAAGGGTGAACACTGAAGCTTTCTTT.

J is TRBJ2-5 and V is TRBV5-4, with a tentative D call TRBD1 (5 bases). CDR1 and CDR2 from the germline V gene are SGHNT and YYREEE (reference sequence). With 4 bases removed from V and 0 bases from J, the gap between germline ends came to 13 bases. The CDR3 length is 15 residues. The CDR3 nucleotides are TGTGCCAGCAGCCCGCTCCGACAGAACCAAGAGACCCAGTACTTC. Its translation: CASSPLRQNQETQYF.

V is TRBV2 and J is TRBJ2-7, with D tentatively TRBD1 (5 bases). CDR1 and CDR2 (germline): SNHLY, FYNNEI. Trimming removed 7 bases at V and 2 bases at J, with 9 bases between. The CDR3 extends over 12 amino acids. Here the CDR3 DNA reads TGTGCCAGCACCAGGGTAGCCTACGAGCAGTACTTC. Protein sequence: CASTRVAYEQYF.

The gene calls are TRBV2 and TRBJ2-2; D is unclear. Germline V lookup: CDR1 SNHLY, CDR2 FYNNEI. The V end lost 6 bases, the J end lost 2 bases, and 4 bases lay between the germline ends. The CDR3 totals 12 residues. The CDR3 nucleotides read TGTGCCAGCAGGGAAAACACCGGGGAGCTGTTTTTT. Amino acid sequence: CASRENTGELFF. Full variable domain (remainder filled in from reference TRBV2 and TRBJ2-2): EPEVTQTPSHQVTQMGQEVILRCVPISNHLYFYWYRQILGQKVEFLVSFYNNEISEKSEIFDDQFSVERPDGSNFTLKIRSTKLEDSAMYFCASRENTGELFFGEGSRLTVL.

This chain links TRBV18 with TRBJ2-5; 9 positions match TRBD2. The J segment lost 5 bases and the V segment lost 3 bases, leaving 4 bases of the junction unmatched. CDR1 and CDR2 (germline): KGHSH, LQKENI. The CDR3 is 14 amino acids. The CDR3, as DNA: TGTGCCAGCTCACCGCGGGAGGGCCGGGAGACCCAGTACTTC. This encodes CASSPREGRETQYF.

This clone appeared once. The chain is built from TRBV10-1 and TRBJ1-6; unclear D gene. This CDR3 is built from 12 residues. Trimming removed 0 bases at V and 11 bases at J, with 5 bases between. The germline CDR1 and CDR2 sequences are WNHNN and SYGVQD (reference sequence). The CDR3 loop is CASSESGAPLHF. The CDR3 DNA reads TGCGCCAGCAGTGAGTCTGGGGCACCCCTCCACTTT.

The rearrangement uses TRBV15 and TRBJ1-1; 8 bases are a match to TRBD1. The CDR3 totals 15 residues. Germline V gives CDR1 LNHNV, CDR2 YYDKDF (reference sequence). The ends lost 5 bases at V and 1 base at J; junction bases unmatched: 6. The CDR3 DNA is TGTGCCACCAGCGGTTTCGACAGGGGGAACACTGAAGCTTTCTTT. Protein product: CATSGFDRGNTEAFF.

The V gene is TRBV28, the J gene TRBJ2-3, with D tentatively TRBD1 or TRBD2 (6 bases each). Trimming shortened V by 2 bases and J by 3 bases, and 24 bases separated the two germline ends. The CDR3 covers 19 residues. Looked up from germline, CDR1 is MDHEN and CDR2 is SYDVKM. Here the CDR3 DNA reads TGTGCCAGCAGTTTACTCCTCCGAAGGGGGACGGGAGAGACAGATACGCAGTATTTT. It codes for CASSLLLRRGTGETDTQYF.

This clone has only a few counts. The junction shows a germline mismatch at one end, possibly a read error. Other DNA sequences of this sample code for an identical CDR3. V and J are TRBV19 and TRBJ2-5; D gene unclear. Germline V gives CDR1 LNHDA, CDR2 SQIVND (reference sequence). The CDR3 consists of 12 residues. CDR3 sequence (DNA): TGTGCCAGTAGCATAGAGCCGGAGACCCAGTACTTC. Amino acids: CASSIEPETQYF.

This rearrangement joins TRBV5-1 to TRBJ2-2; D remains ambiguous. Trimming shortened V by 0 bases and J by 1 base, and 7 bases separated the two germline ends. This CDR3 is built from 15 residues. CDR1 is SGHRS and CDR2 is YFSETQ in the germline V gene. The CDR3 region has the DNA TGCGCCAGCAGCTTGGACAGAGGGAACACCGGGGAGCTGTTTTTT. It codes for CASSLDRGNTGELFF. The full variable domain, with the rest looked up from reference TRBV5-1 and TRBJ2-2, is KAGVTQTPRYLIKTRGQQVTLSCSPISGHRSVSWYQQTPGQGLQFLFEYFSETQRNKGNFPGRFSGRQFSNSRSEMNVSTLELGDSALYLCASSLDRGNTGELFFGEGSRLTVL.

This clone was recorded once. The CDR3 is CASSLEVIAGALTDTQYF. CDR3 nucleotides: TGCGCCAGCAGCTTGGAAGTCATAGCGGGAGCCCTCACAGATACGCAGTATTTT. The chain joins TRBV5-1 to TRBJ2-3; 9 positions match TRBD2. The CDR3 contains 18 residues. With 0 bases clipped from V and 2 bases from J, the junction kept 10 bases outside the gene matches. Germline-derived CDR1 and CDR2 are SGHRS and YFSETQ.

The chain joins TRBV4-2 to TRBJ1-5; 9 positions agree with TRBD1. Germline V gene data show CDR1 as LGHNA and CDR2 as YNFKEQ. V shed 3 bases and J 1 base; nucleotides not matched to a gene: 4. This CDR3 region has 16 residues. The CDR3 region has the DNA TGTGCCAGCAGCCAGACCGGGACAGGGAGCAATCAGCCCCAGCATTTT. The encoded protein is CASSQTGTGSNQPQHF.

V is TRBV11-3 and J is TRBJ2-3; D is ambiguous. The CDR3 runs 15 residues. Germline V gene lookup returns CDR1 SGHNT and CDR2 YENEEA. Trimming stripped 3 bases from V and 4 bases from J, with 14 bases between. The CDR3 is CASSLGSACSDTQYF. CDR3 bases: TGTGCCAGCAGCTTGGGATCCGCTTGTTCAGATACGCAGTATTTT.

This clone was seen once. The rearrangement links TRBV29-1 to TRBJ2-2, with 13 bases fitting TRBD2. Germline CDR1 is SQVTM and CDR2 is ANQGSEA. This CDR3 region has 14 residues. Unmatched junction bases numbered 5, after V lost 7 bases and J lost 6 bases. The CDR3 loop is CSARTSGRSGELFF. In DNA form, the CDR3 reads TGCAGCGCCCGGACTAGCGGGAGATCCGGGGAGCTGTTTTTT.

This chain connects TRBV6-5 to TRBJ1-2; 10 bases line up with TRBD1. Germline V CDR1 and CDR2: MNHEY, SVGAGI. There are 14 residues in the CDR3. With 6 bases clipped from V and 5 bases from J, the junction kept 6 bases outside the gene matches. CDR3 residues: CASSRGTGEYGYTF. Here the CDR3 DNA reads TGTGCCAGCAGCCGTGGGACAGGGGAATATGGCTACACCTTC.

This sequence joins TRBV19 and TRBJ2-7; 8 bases agree with TRBD2. Trimming cost V 0 bases and J 2 bases; bases outside gene matches: 6. CDR1 and CDR2 from the germline V gene are LNHDA and SQIVND (reference sequence). The CDR3 is 16 amino acids. CDR3 residues: CASSIEGGRTTYEQYF. The DNA for the CDR3 is TGTGCCAGTAGTATAGAAGGCGGGAGGACTACCTACGAGCAGTACTTC.

The chain carries TRBV6-5 and TRBJ1-2; tentatively, D is TRBD1 (5 bases). The CDR3 is 13 amino acids. Germline CDR1 and CDR2: MNHEY and SVGAGI. V shed 7 bases and J shed 3 bases, with 12 bases lying between them. CDR3 sequence (DNA): TGTGCCAGCACTCCGCGGGGGGACTATGGCTACACCTTC. The encoded protein is CASTPRGDYGYTF.

The V and J genes are TRBV15 and TRBJ1-6, with D perhaps matching TRBD1 (5 bases). The CDR3 loop spans 14 amino acids. The V and J ends lost 0 bases and 10 bases respectively, with 10 bases between them. Germline V gene lookup returns CDR1 LNHNV and CDR2 YYDKDF (reference sequence). In DNA, the CDR3 is TGTGCCACCAGCAGAGATGTGGGGGAATCACCCCTCCACTTT. It encodes CATSRDVGESPLHF.

The gene calls are TRBV28 and TRBJ1-3; D possibly corresponds to TRBD1 (5 bases). This CDR3 contains 17 residues. Germline assignment: CDR1 MDHEN and CDR2 SYDVKM. Deletions cut 4 bases from V and 0 bases from J, with 16 bases between. The CDR3, as DNA: TGTGCCAGCAGTTCCCGGGCCGGGGGGGTCTCTGGAAACACCATATATTTT. Amino acids: CASSSRAGGVSGNTIYF. The full variable domain, rest sourced from reference TRBV28 and TRBJ1-3, is DVKVTQSSRYLVKRTGEKVFLECVQDMDHENMFWYRQDPGLGLRLIYFSYDVKMKEKGDIPEGYSVSREKKERFSLILESASTNQTSMYLCASSSRAGGVSGNTIYFGEGSWLTVV.

The chain employs TRBV28 and TRBJ1-5; D unresolved. Germline CDR1 MDHEN, CDR2 SYDVKM. V gave up 7 bases and J gave up 2 bases, with 9 bases separating them. CDR3 size: 13 residues. In DNA, the CDR3 is TGTGCCAGCATTCCGAGGGGCAATCAGCCCCAGCATTTT. Its protein is CASIPRGNQPQHF.

The rearrangement uses TRBV6-1 and TRBJ1-4; D gene ambiguous. The V end was cut by 4 bases, the J end by 3 bases, with 6 bases between. This CDR3 comprises 13 residues. The germline V gene encodes CDR1 MNHNS and CDR2 SASEGT. The CDR3 sequence is CASSGRANEKLFF. The CDR3 DNA follows: TGTGCCAGCAGTGGACGGGCTAATGAAAAACTGTTTTTT.

The V and J genes are TRBV5-1 and TRBJ2-7; tentatively, D is TRBD2 (5 bases). The CDR3 covers 14 residues. V was clipped by 0 bases and J by 5 bases, with 12 bases between them. Germline V CDR1 and CDR2: SGHRS, YFSETQ. The CDR3 sequence is CASSLATRVDEQYF. The CDR3 DNA is TGCGCCAGCAGCTTGGCCACGCGGGTGGACGAGCAGTACTTC.